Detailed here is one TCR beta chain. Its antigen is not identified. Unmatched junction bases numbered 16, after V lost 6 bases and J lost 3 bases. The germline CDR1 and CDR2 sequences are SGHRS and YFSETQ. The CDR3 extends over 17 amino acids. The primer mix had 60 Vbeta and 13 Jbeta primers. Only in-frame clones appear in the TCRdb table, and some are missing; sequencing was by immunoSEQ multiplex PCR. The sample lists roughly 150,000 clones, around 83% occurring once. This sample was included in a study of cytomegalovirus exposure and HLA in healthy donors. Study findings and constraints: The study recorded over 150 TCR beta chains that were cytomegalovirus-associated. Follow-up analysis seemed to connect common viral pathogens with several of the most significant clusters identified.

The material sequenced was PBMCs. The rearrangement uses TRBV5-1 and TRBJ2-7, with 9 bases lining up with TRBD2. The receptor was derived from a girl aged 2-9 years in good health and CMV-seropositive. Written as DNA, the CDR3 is TGCGCCAGCATGTGGGGGACTAGCTCCAGCCCCTACTACGAGCAGTACTTC. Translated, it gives CASMWGTSSSPYYEQYF.